These 32 T cell receptor beta chains came from one sample sequenced in a study of blood T cell repertoires in COVID-19. The method was immunoSEQ multiplex PCR; TCRdb's version includes in-frame clones alone and lacks a portion of them. This sample has approximately 120,000 clones, with over 75% found just once. Sequencing was performed on peripheral blood. These TCRs come from a man older than 75 with active or convalescent COVID-19.

The V gene is TRBV10-3, the J gene TRBJ2-1, with TRBD2 identical over 10 bases. Germline V CDR1 and CDR2: ENHRY, SYGVKD. This CDR3 has 14 amino acids. V was clipped by 7 bases and J by 8 bases; unmatched bases: 8. The CDR3 DNA follows: TGTGCCATCAAAGAAACGCTAGCGGGGGATGAGCAGTTCTTC. It yields the protein CAIKETLAGDEQFF.

This chain connects TRBV19 to TRBJ1-5; 9 nucleotides line up with TRBD1. Germline values: CDR1 LNHDA, CDR2 SQIVND (reference sequence). Losses at the gene ends were 5 bases for V and 6 bases for J; bases not matched to a gene: 2. The CDR3 sequence is 13 residues long. In DNA, the CDR3 is TGTGCCAGTAGTGGACAGGGGCCTCAGCCCCAGCATTTT. This gives the protein CASSGQGPQPQHF.

The V gene is TRBV7-9, the J gene TRBJ2-7; 8 bases fit TRBD1. CDR1 and CDR2 (germline): SEHNR, FQNEAQ (reference sequence). CDR3 size: 14 residues. V lost 0 bases, J lost 7 bases, and 5 bases stayed unmatched. The chain's CDR3 is CASSLAQGAGEQYF. The CDR3 nucleotides are TGTGCCAGCAGCTTAGCCCAGGGGGCAGGGGAGCAGTACTTC.

The rearrangement joins TRBV9 to TRBJ1-5, with D possibly TRBD1 on 6 matching bases. The CDR3 contains 15 residues. V lost 7 bases, J lost 0 bases, and 14 bases lay in between. Per the germline V gene, CDR1 is SGDLS and CDR2 is YYNGEE. CDR3 residues: CASSEGGDSNQPQHF. In DNA form, the CDR3 reads TGTGCCAGCTCAGAAGGGGGGGATAGCAATCAGCCCCAGCATTTT.

This clone was detected only once. The chain links TRBV11-2 to TRBJ2-3; 10 positions agree with TRBD2. CDR1 and CDR2 (germline): SGHAT, FQNNGV. V trimming: 6 bases; J trimming: 2 bases; junction bases outside the gene matches: 5. The CDR3 covers 15 residues. Written as DNA, the CDR3 is TGTGCCAGCAGACTAGCGGGATATTCCACAGATACGCAGTATTTT. Encoded protein: CASRLAGYSTDTQYF. Together with reference TRBV11-2 and TRBJ2-3, the CDR3 gives the full variable domain: EAGVAQSPRYKIIEKRQSVAFWCNPISGHATLYWYQQILGQGPKLLIQFQNNGVVDDSQLPKDRFSAERLKGVDSTLKIQPAKLEDSAVYLCASRLAGYSTDTQYFGPGTRLTVL.

This clone occurred a few times. The V call is TRBV28, the J call TRBJ2-7; TRBD1 matches at 7 bases. The V and J ends lost 7 bases and 2 bases, in that order; junction bases with no gene match: 11. The germline V gene has CDR1 MDHEN and CDR2 SYDVKM. This CDR3 spans 15 amino acids. The chain's CDR3 is CASTSPGTATYEQYF. The CDR3 nucleotides are TGTGCCAGCACCTCGCCCGGGACAGCCACCTACGAGCAGTACTTC.

V gene TRBV5-1 combines with J gene TRBJ1-1, with 7 bases aligning to TRBD1. The V and J ends lost 6 bases and 7 bases, in that order; junction bases with no gene match: 12. Germline CDR1 is SGHRS and CDR2 is YFSETQ. The CDR3 spans 14 residues. The chain's CDR3 is CASMVAGGRNEAFF. The CDR3 nucleotides are TGCGCCAGCATGGTTGCAGGGGGGAGGAATGAAGCTTTCTTT.

The chain joins TRBV18 to TRBJ1-5, with TRBD1 identical over 10 bases. Germline V gene sequence: CDR1 KGHSH, CDR2 LQKENI. Trimming cost V 5 bases and J 8 bases; bases outside gene matches: 6. The CDR3 length is 14 residues. CDR3 region: CASSLDRGGEPQHF. The CDR3 DNA is TGTGCCAGCTCATTGGACAGGGGGGGGGAGCCCCAGCATTTT.

This chain joins TRBV5-1 and TRBJ2-7; 8 bases agree with TRBD1. This CDR3 is built from 15 residues. CDR1 SGHRS and CDR2 YFSETQ come from the germline V gene. V lost 0 bases, J lost 3 bases, and 5 bases stayed unmatched. CDR3 nucleotides: TGCGCCAGCAGCTTGGTCGGGACAGGAGTCTACGAGCAGTACTTC. It encodes CASSLVGTGVYEQYF. The full variable domain, in which reference TRBV5-1 and TRBJ2-7 provide the parts outside the CDR3, is KAGVTQTPRYLIKTRGQQVTLSCSPISGHRSVSWYQQTPGQGLQFLFEYFSETQRNKGNFPGRFSGRQFSNSRSEMNVSTLELGDSALYLCASSLVGTGVYEQYFGPGTRLTVT.

The CDR3 loop is CAIRDDRNQPQHF. CDR3 nucleotides: TGTGCCATCAGAGACGACAGGAATCAGCCCCAGCATTTT. The V call is TRBV10-3, the J call TRBJ1-5, with D possibly being TRBD1 (6 bases). V was shortened by 6 bases and J by 4 bases, with 10 bases between the two germline ends. Germline V CDR1 and CDR2: ENHRY, SYGVKD. This CDR3 has 13 amino acids.

This chain connects TRBV5-1 to TRBJ2-3, with TRBD2 matching over 14 bases. The J segment lost 3 bases and the V segment lost 0 bases, leaving 3 bases of the junction unmatched. This CDR3 contains 17 residues. Germline V lookup: CDR1 SGHRS, CDR2 YFSETQ. The DNA for the CDR3 is TGCGCCAGCAGCTTGGGACTAGCGGGAGGGCCGACAGATACGCAGTATTTT. Amino acids: CASSLGLAGGPTDTQYF.

This clone appeared once. The rearrangement uses TRBV24-1 and TRBJ2-1; perhaps TRBD1 as D (5 bases). V lost 7 bases and J 2 bases, leaving 14 bases between the germline ends. The CDR3 sequence is 15 residues long. The V gene's germline CDR1 is KGHDR and CDR2 SFDVKD. CDR3 sequence (DNA): TGTGCCACCAGCTCAGGGTTAGGGCCCTACAATGAGCAGTTCTTC. Translation: CATSSGLGPYNEQFF.

The chain has TRBV7-8 and TRBJ1-5, with a possible D match to TRBD1 (6 bases). Trimming cost V 5 bases and J 6 bases, with 17 bases left between them. Germline V gives CDR1 SGHVS, CDR2 FQNEAQ. CDR3 size: 15 residues. The CDR3 coding sequence is TGTGCCAGCAGCCCGCTCCAGGGGATAGTTCAGCCCCAGCATTTT. It encodes CASSPLQGIVQPQHF. Complete variable domain (other parts from reference TRBV7-8 and TRBJ1-5): GAGVSQSPRYKVAKRGQDVALRCDPISGHVSLFWYQQALGQGPEFLTYFQNEAQLDKSGLPSDRFFAERPEGSVSTLKIQRTQQEDSAVYLCASSPLQGIVQPQHFGDGTRLSIL.

This chain uses TRBV6-5 with TRBJ1-1, with a possible D match to TRBD1 (6 bases). Germline CDR1 is MNHEY and CDR2 is SVGAGI. CDR3 length equals 15 residues. The V and J ends lost 10 bases and 1 base respectively, with 19 bases between them. The CDR3 DNA follows: TGTGCCACCTTTCCTGGGGGGGGCGGGAACACTGAAGCTTTCTTT. Translation: CATFPGGGGNTEAFF.

This chain joins TRBV7-2 and TRBJ1-4, with D possibly being TRBD1 (5 bases). Trimming pared 5 bases from V and 5 bases from J, leaving 18 bases between. This CDR3 spans 16 amino acids. Germline V gene sequence: CDR1 SGHTA, CDR2 FQGNSA. CDR3 nucleotides: TGTGCCAGCAGCCCCGCTGGAAGGGGATCCAATGAAAAACTGTTTTTT. It specifies CASSPAGRGSNEKLFF.

This chain joins TRBV28 and TRBJ1-6, with D possibly matching TRBD1 (6 bases). The CDR3 runs 13 residues. CDR1 and CDR2 (germline): MDHEN, SYDVKM. V was clipped by 8 bases and J by 4 bases, with 9 bases between them. The DNA for the CDR3 is TGTGCCAGCGGAACAGGGTATAATTCACCCCTCCACTTT. Translating it yields CASGTGYNSPLHF.

CDR3 sequence reads: CASSIGLTRTEAFF. In DNA, the CDR3 is TGTGCCAGTAGTATAGGCCTAACGAGGACTGAAGCTTTCTTT. V usage is TRBV19 and J usage is TRBJ1-1; D ambiguous. Deletions cut 1 base from V and 5 bases from J, with 11 bases between. The CDR3 totals 14 residues. CDR1 is LNHDA, CDR2 SQIVND, per germline (reference sequence).

J is TRBJ2-6 and V is TRBV6-5, with a tentative D call TRBD1 (5 bases). V was cut by 7 bases and J by 0 bases, with 10 bases left in between. The CDR3 contains 15 residues. The germline gives CDR1 MNHEY, CDR2 SVGAGI. CDR3 nucleotide sequence: TGTGCCAGCAATCGACAGATCTCTGGGGCCAACGTCCTGACTTTC. Protein: CASNRQISGANVLTF.

This chain uses TRBV27 with TRBJ1-3, with D tentatively TRBD1 (6 bases). CDR3 length equals 12 residues. Germline CDR1 MNHEY, CDR2 SMNVEV (reference sequence). V dropped 4 bases and J dropped 7 bases, with 8 bases sitting between them. The CDR3 DNA reads as TGTGCCAGCAGTTCGGGACACAACACCATATATTTT. The encoded protein is CASSSGHNTIYF.

This clone was observed a handful of times. The genes are TRBV5-6 and TRBJ1-3; D is unclear. V lost 0 bases, J lost 2 bases, and 3 bases lay in between. CDR3 size: 13 residues. From germline, CDR1 is SGHDT and CDR2 YYEEEE. In DNA, the CDR3 is TGTGCCAGCAGCTTGGCCGCTGGAAACACCATATATTTT. Protein: CASSLAAGNTIYF. Using reference TRBV5-6 and TRBJ1-3 for the parts outside the CDR3, the full variable domain is DAGVTQSPTHLIKTRGQQVTLRCSPKSGHDTVSWYQQALGQGPQFIFQYYEEEERQRGNFPDRFSGHQFPNYSSELNVNALLLGDSALYLCASSLAAGNTIYFGEGSWLTVV.

The chain couples TRBV4-3 to TRBJ2-1, with TRBD2 as a possible D gene (6 bases). CDR3 length equals 12 residues. The V end lost 5 bases, the J end lost 8 bases, and 10 bases lay between the germline ends. The germline V gene encodes CDR1 LGHNA and CDR2 YSLEER. The CDR3 DNA reads TGCGCCAGCAGCTTGACTAGATATGAGCAGTTCTTC. It translates to CASSLTRYEQFF.

V gene TRBV7-2 combines with J gene TRBJ2-7, with 10 bases matching TRBD2. The V segment lost 0 bases and the J segment 0 bases; nucleotides outside the gene matches: 11. Germline CDR1 reads SGHTA; CDR2 reads FQGNSA. The CDR3 is 19 residues long. The CDR3 DNA sequence: TGTGCCAGCAGCTTAGCGCTTCAAATAGCGGGGGGCCGCTCCTACGAGCAGTACTTC. Translation: CASSLALQIAGGRSYEQYF.

The gene calls are TRBV3-1 (or the pseudogene TRBV3-2) and TRBJ2-5; the match to TRBD2 covers 9 bases. After removal of 1 base from V and 0 bases from J, the junction contained 6 bases not matched to a gene. There are 17 residues in the CDR3. CDR1 LGHDT and CDR2 YNNKEL come from the germline V gene (reference sequence). CDR3 DNA sequence: TGTGCCAGCAGCCAAGGGGTAGCGGGGGCCTACCAAGAGACCCAGTACTTC. Its protein is CASSQGVAGAYQETQYF.

The J gene is TRBJ1-1, the V gene TRBV28, with D possibly matching TRBD1 (5 bases). V lost 2 bases and J lost 11, with 18 bases in between. Germline CDR1 reads MDHEN; CDR2 reads SYDVKM. The CDR3 runs 14 residues. CDR3 region: CASSLGAGFVWAFF. CDR3 nucleotides: TGTGCCAGCAGTTTAGGAGCAGGGTTCGTGTGGGCTTTCTTT.

The J gene is TRBJ2-3, the V gene TRBV3-1 (or the pseudogene TRBV3-2); 7 bases map to TRBD1. The germline CDR1 and CDR2 sequences are LGHDT and YNNKEL (reference sequence). Trimming at V came to 6 bases and at J to 2 bases, leaving 11 bases not matched to a gene. CDR3 length equals 16 residues. The CDR3 here is CASRPTGALNTDTQYF. As DNA, the CDR3 is TGTGCCAGCAGACCTACAGGGGCCCTAAACACAGATACGCAGTATTTT.

The CDR3 sequence: CASSWTGTPHEQYF. As DNA, the CDR3 is TGTGCCAGCAGCTGGACAGGAACCCCCCACGAGCAGTACTTC. The rearrangement joins TRBV5-8 to TRBJ2-7; the match to TRBD1 covers 7 bases. V lost 3 bases to trimming and J lost 5 bases; unmatched junction nucleotides: 8. Germline assignment: CDR1 SGHTS and CDR2 YDEGEE. CDR3 length: 14 amino acids.

This clone was observed a few times. The V call is TRBV27, the J call TRBJ1-1; the D is unclear. V was shortened by 6 bases and J by 5 bases, with 16 bases between the two germline ends. The length of the CDR3 is 14 residues. CDR1 is MNHEY and CDR2 is SMNVEV in the germline V gene (reference sequence). The CDR3 DNA follows: TGTGCCAGCAGACGTTTGGGCCGGGAAACTGAAGCTTTCTTT. It specifies CASRRLGRETEAFF.

The rearrangement joins TRBV7-9 to TRBJ1-6; a weak D match, TRBD1 (5 bases). Trimming took off 5 bases at V and 10 bases at J, with 9 bases between the two ends. The CDR3 consists of 12 residues. CDR1 and CDR2 (germline): SEHNR, FQNEAQ (reference sequence). In nucleotides, the CDR3 is TGTGCCAGCAGCCTGGACAACTCACCCCTCCACTTT. Protein: CASSLDNSPLHF. The variable domain in full, with the rest retrieved from reference TRBV7-9 and TRBJ1-6, is DTGVSQNPRHKITKRGQNVTFRCDPISEHNRLYWYRQTLGQGPEFLTYFQNEAQLEKSRLLSDRFSAERPKGSFSTLEIQRTEQGDSAMYLCASSLDNSPLHFGNGTRLTVT.

The table lists this clone with a count of one. The CDR3 protein is CASSPFGGASSYEQYF. The CDR3 DNA reads as TGTGCCAGCAGTCCTTTTGGAGGGGCCTCATCCTACGAGCAGTACTTC. The chain recombines TRBV7-6 with TRBJ2-7; the D gene is possibly TRBD2 (6 bases). Germline lookup yields CDR1 SGHVS and CDR2 FNYEAQ. This CDR3 comprises 16 residues. Trimming took 6 bases from V and 1 from J, leaving 19 bases between them.

The V call is TRBV7-8, the J call TRBJ2-2; D gene ambiguous. CDR1 SGHVS and CDR2 FQNEAQ come from the germline V gene. Trimming shortened V by 4 bases and J by 4 bases, and 10 bases separated the two germline ends. This CDR3 is built from 14 residues. CDR3 nucleotides: TGTGCCAGCAGCTACCCCCCTAGCACCGGGGAGCTGTTTTTT. This codes for CASSYPPSTGELFF.

The rearrangement joins TRBV7-6 to TRBJ1-4; TRBD1 matches 8 bases. Germline lookup yields CDR1 SGHVS and CDR2 FNYEAQ. The CDR3 runs 15 residues. J gave up 7 bases and V 2 bases, and 6 bases lay outside the gene matches. CDR3 amino acids: CASSLTQGAGEKLFF. CDR3 nucleotides: TGTGCCAGCAGCTTAACGCAGGGGGCTGGTGAAAAACTGTTTTTT.

The V call is TRBV21-1, the J call TRBJ1-1; the D call of TRBD1 is as the table states it, not checked on the DNA. TRBV21-1 is annotated as a pseudogene. There are 16 residues in the CDR3. The CDR3 is CASSKSPGQENTEAFF. CDR3 DNA sequence: TGTGCCAGCAGCAAATCCCCGGGACAGGAGAACACTGAAGCTTTCTTT.